A selection of T cell receptor beta chains follows, all from one sample in a study of blood T cell repertoires in COVID-19. Sequenced by immunoSEQ multiplex PCR; TCRdb stores in-frame clones only, minus some. The top ten hold 7.8% of the sample, which has a few hundred thousand clones, around 87% seen once. The sample was peripheral blood. Every receptor here comes from a woman aged 45-60 years who had recovered from COVID-19. Each CDR3 is given with its conserved first and last residue.

j_call: TRBJ1-4
cdr3_length: 17
v_call: TRBV5-4
cdr3_aa: CASSPGQDPLKNEKLFF

j_call: TRBJ2-2
cdr3_length: 15
v_call: TRBV7-8
cdr3_aa: CASSLRRVNTGELFF

j_call: TRBJ1-1
cdr3_length: 14
v_call: TRBV19
cdr3_aa: CASSIGTGGFEAFF

j_call: TRBJ2-5
cdr3_length: 12
v_call: TRBV12-3/TRBV12-4
cdr3_aa: CASGRTEETQYF

j_call: TRBJ2-7
cdr3_length: 14
v_call: TRBV27
cdr3_aa: CASSLSGDSYEQYF

j_call: TRBJ2-6
cdr3_length: 16
v_call: TRBV2
cdr3_aa: CASSKTGSSGANVLTF

j_call: TRBJ2-5
cdr3_length: 14
v_call: TRBV3-1/TRBV3-2
cdr3_aa: CASSQRQGLGTQYF

j_call: TRBJ2-3
cdr3_length: 17
v_call: TRBV19
cdr3_aa: CASRGLAGLSSTDTQYF

j_call: TRBJ2-7
cdr3_length: 13
v_call: TRBV7-9
cdr3_aa: CASSLPGSYEQYF

j_call: TRBJ2-1
cdr3_length: 14
v_call: TRBV13
cdr3_aa: CASSSLDRGDEQFF

j_call: TRBJ2-1
cdr3_length: 16
v_call: TRBV27
cdr3_aa: CASSLSTASSYNEQFF

j_call: TRBJ2-3
cdr3_length: 14
v_call: TRBV28
cdr3_aa: CASSFYTSTDTQYF

j_call: TRBJ2-5
cdr3_length: 13
v_call: TRBV5-4
cdr3_aa: CASSLTGAKTQYF

j_call: TRBJ2-7
cdr3_length: 17
v_call: TRBV11-2
cdr3_aa: CASSLDSWDRGPYEQYF

j_call: TRBJ2-5
cdr3_length: 15
v_call: TRBV19
cdr3_aa: CASSMRLAGRETQYF

j_call: TRBJ1-1
cdr3_length: 11
v_call: TRBV6-2/TRBV6-3
cdr3_aa: CASSSRRGAFF

j_call: TRBJ1-1
cdr3_length: 13
v_call: TRBV4-3
cdr3_aa: CASSQDRDTEAFF

j_call: TRBJ2-7
cdr3_length: 16
v_call: TRBV6-5
cdr3_aa: CASSYSTIGVSYEQYF

j_call: TRBJ2-5
cdr3_length: 12
v_call: TRBV30
cdr3_aa: CAWTSGPVTQYF

j_call: TRBJ2-5
cdr3_length: 16
v_call: TRBV19
cdr3_aa: CASSIASGSSGETQYF

j_call: TRBJ1-2
cdr3_length: 14
v_call: TRBV5-4
cdr3_aa: CASSLAFQGVGYTF

j_call: TRBJ1-6
cdr3_length: 12
v_call: TRBV20-1
cdr3_aa: CSASMGDSPLHF

j_call: TRBJ1-6
cdr3_length: 13
v_call: TRBV11-1
cdr3_aa: CASSPTDGEPLHF

j_call: TRBJ2-5
cdr3_length: 14
v_call: TRBV30
cdr3_aa: CAWSIWEGRETQYF

j_call: TRBJ2-3
cdr3_length: 13
v_call: TRBV15
cdr3_aa: CATSDSLADTQYF